The clone carrying this T cell receptor (beta chain) appeared a single time. Under the authors' procedure: Estimates of nucleated cell counts were drawn from the amplification of reference gene primers. The table came from immunoSEQ multiplex PCR; TCRdb's copy has only in-frame clones and leaves some out. D and trimming were read from the DNA, whereas the V and J calls and clone size are those reported in that table. The sample records about 140,000 clones, around 78% being singletons. In germline, CDR1 is SGHDN, CDR2 FVKESK. V trimming: 2 bases; J trimming: 4 bases; junction bases outside the gene matches: 4. This CDR3 has 14 residues. These data are taken from a study of blood T cell repertoires in COVID-19. Looking at the study overall: Both acute and convalescent COVID-19 samples were obtained from the United States, Italy and Spain. T cells, B-cell-depleted T cells, or PBMCs provided the cDNA or gDNA that served as material.

This sequence was found in a woman older than 75 with active or convalescent COVID-19. Sequencing used peripheral blood. This chain uses TRBV14 with TRBJ1-2; the match to TRBD1 covers 7 bases. CDR3 DNA: TGTGCCAGCAGCCAACGACAGGGTTCCTATGGCTACACCTTC. It encodes CASSQRQGSYGYTF.